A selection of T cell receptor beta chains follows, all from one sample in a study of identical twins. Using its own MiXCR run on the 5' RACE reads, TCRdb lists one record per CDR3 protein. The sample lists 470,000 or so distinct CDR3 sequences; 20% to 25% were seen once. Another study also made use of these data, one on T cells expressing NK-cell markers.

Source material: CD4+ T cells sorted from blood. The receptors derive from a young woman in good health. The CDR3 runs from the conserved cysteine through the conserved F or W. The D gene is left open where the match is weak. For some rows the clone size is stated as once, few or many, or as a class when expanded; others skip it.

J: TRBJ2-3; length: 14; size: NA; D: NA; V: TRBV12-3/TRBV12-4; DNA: TGTGCCAGCAGTTTTGATCTGCTAGGGGATACGCAGTATTTT; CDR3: CASSFDLLGDTQYF
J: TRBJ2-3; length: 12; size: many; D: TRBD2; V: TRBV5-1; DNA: TGTGCCAGCAGTTTGGTCGGGGGGACGCAGTATTTT; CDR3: CASSLVGGTQYF
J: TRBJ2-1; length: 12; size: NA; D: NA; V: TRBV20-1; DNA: TGCAGTGCCCCCGGGACGGCATTAGAGCAGTTCTTC; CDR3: CSAPGTALEQFF
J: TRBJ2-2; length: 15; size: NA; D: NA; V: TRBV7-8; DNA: TGTGCCAGCAGCGCCCGCAGGGACGTGGCCGGGGAGCTGTTTTTT; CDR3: CASSARRDVAGELFF
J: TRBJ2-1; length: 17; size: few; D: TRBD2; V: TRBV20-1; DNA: TGCAGTGCTAGGTTAGCGGGACCCCTTGCTTGGTACAATGAGCAGTTCTTC; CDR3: CSARLAGPLAWYNEQFF
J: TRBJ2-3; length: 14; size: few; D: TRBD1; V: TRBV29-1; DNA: TGCAGCGTTGGGGGGACAGGGGGCTGGGATACGCAGTATTTT; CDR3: CSVGGTGGWDTQYF
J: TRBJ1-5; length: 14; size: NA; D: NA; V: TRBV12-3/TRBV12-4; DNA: TGTGCCAGCAGTCCCCGGGGCAGGGAAGTGCCCCAGCATTTT; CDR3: CASSPRGREVPQHF
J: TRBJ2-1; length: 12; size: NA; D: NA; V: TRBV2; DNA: TGTGCCAGCTGGGGCTCCTACAATGAGCAGTTCTTC; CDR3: CASWGSYNEQFF
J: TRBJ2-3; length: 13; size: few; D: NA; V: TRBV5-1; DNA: TGCGCCAGCAGCCCTACCCTCACAGATACGCAGTATTTT; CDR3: CASSPTLTDTQYF
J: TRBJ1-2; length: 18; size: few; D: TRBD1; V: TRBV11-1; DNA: TGTGCCAGCAGCTTCGCCGGGACAGACAGATTAGCTAACTATGGCTACACCTTC; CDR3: CASSFAGTDRLANYGYTF
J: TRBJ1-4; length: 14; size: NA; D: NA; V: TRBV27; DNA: TGTGCCAGCAGTGGGGCAGCGGCTAATGAAAAACTGTTTTTT; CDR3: CASSGAAANEKLFF
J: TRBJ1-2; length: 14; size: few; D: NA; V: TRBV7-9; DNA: TGTGCCAGCAGCTTACAGGCCGCCGGGCTCGGCTACACCTTC; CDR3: CASSLQAAGLGYTF
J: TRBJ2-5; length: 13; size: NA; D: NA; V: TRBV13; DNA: TGTGCCAGCAGCGGCCGGGACGGGGAGACCCAGTACTTC; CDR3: CASSGRDGETQYF
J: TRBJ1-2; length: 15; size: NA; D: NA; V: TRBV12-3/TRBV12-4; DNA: TGTGCCAGCAGTTTAGCCTCAGGGGCCGTATATGGCTACACCTTC; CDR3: CASSLASGAVYGYTF
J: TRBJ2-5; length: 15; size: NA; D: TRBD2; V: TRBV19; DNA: TGTGCCAGTAGTATCCTTCTAGCGGTCCAAGAGACCCAGTACTTC; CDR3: CASSILLAVQETQYF
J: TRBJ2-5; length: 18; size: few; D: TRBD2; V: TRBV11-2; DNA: TGTGCCAGCAGCCATGGGTGGACTAGCGGGAGTTGGGGGGAGACCCAGTACTTC; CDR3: CASSHGWTSGSWGETQYF
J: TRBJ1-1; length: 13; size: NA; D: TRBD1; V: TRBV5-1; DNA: TGCGCCAGCATTGGACAGGGCAGCACTGAAGCTTTCTTT; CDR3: CASIGQGSTEAFF
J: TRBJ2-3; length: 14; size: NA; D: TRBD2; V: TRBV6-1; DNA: TGTGCCACCCTCTTAGCGGGAGTACCAGATACGCAGTATTTT; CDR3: CATLLAGVPDTQYF
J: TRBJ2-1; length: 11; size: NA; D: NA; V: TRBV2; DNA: TGTGCCACCGGAAGCTACAATGAGCAGTTCTTC; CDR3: CATGSYNEQFF
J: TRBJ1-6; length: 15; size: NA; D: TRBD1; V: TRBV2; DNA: TGTGCCAGCAGAGGGACAGGGGGTATTGATTCACCCCTCCACTTT; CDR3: CASRGTGGIDSPLHF
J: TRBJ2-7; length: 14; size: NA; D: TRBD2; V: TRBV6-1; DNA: TGTGCCAGCAGGGGGTCAGCGGGGGCCTACGAGCAGTACTTC; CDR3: CASRGSAGAYEQYF
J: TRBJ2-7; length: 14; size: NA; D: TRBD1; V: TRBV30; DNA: TGTGCCTGGAGGAGAAACAGGGGGCCCTACGAGCAGTACTTC; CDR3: CAWRRNRGPYEQYF
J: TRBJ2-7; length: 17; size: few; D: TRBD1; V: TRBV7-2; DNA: TGTGCCAGCAGCTTGAAAGACGGACAGGTGAAGTTCTACGAGCAGTACTTC; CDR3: CASSLKDGQVKFYEQYF
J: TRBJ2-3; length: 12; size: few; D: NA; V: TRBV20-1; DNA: TGCAGTGCCCCTAAGCGTGCAGATACGCAGTATTTT; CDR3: CSAPKRADTQYF
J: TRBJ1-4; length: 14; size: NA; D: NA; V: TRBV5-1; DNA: TGCGCCAGCAGCCCGGGGACGCCTAATGAAAAACTGTTTTTT; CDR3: CASSPGTPNEKLFF
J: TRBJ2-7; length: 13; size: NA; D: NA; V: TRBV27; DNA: TGTGCCAGCCATGGGGGCAGCCGTTACGAGCAGTACTTC; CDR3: CASHGGSRYEQYF
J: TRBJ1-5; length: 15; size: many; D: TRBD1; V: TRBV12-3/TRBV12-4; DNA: TGTGCCAGCAGCGACCGAGCAGGGGGTGTTCAGCCCCAGCATTTT; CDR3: CASSDRAGGVQPQHF
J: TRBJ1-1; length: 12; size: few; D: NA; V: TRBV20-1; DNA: TGCAGGGGTGGTTTGGACGACACTGAAGCTTTCTTT; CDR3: CRGGLDDTEAFF
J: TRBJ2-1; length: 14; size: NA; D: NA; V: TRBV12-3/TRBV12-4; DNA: TGTGCCAGCTGCTGGACGAGGTCTCCTAATGAGCAGTTCTTC; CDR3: CASCWTRSPNEQFF
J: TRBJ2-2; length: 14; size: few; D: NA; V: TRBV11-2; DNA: TGTGCCAGCGGCAAATCGGGACCATACGGGGAGCTGTTTTTT; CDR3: CASGKSGPYGELFF
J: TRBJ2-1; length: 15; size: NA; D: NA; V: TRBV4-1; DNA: TGCGCCAGCAGCCAAGAGCCAGTCGAAGCGAATGAGCAGTTCTTC; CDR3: CASSQEPVEANEQFF
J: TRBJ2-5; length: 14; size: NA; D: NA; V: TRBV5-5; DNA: TGTGCCAGCAGATCCAGAAGTTTCCAAGAGACCCAGTACTTC; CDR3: CASRSRSFQETQYF